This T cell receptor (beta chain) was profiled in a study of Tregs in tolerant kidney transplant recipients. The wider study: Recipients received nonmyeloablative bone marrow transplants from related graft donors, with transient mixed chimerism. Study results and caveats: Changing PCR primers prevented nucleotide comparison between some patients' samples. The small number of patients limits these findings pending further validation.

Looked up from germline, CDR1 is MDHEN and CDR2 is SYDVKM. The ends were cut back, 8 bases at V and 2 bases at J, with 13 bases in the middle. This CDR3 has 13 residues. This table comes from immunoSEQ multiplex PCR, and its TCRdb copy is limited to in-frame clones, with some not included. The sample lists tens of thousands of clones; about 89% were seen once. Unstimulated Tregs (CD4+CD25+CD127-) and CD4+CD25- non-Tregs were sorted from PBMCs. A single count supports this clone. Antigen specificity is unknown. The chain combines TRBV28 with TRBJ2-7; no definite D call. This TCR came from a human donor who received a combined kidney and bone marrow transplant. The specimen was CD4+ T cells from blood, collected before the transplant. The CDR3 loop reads CASCAANPYEQYF. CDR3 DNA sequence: TGTGCCAGCTGTGCGGCGAACCCCTACGAGCAGTACTTC.